This record covers a single TCR beta chain. The target antigen is unknown. Data came from immunoSEQ multiplex PCR; TCRdb stores just in-frame clones and leaves some out. The repertoire includes some 110,000 clones, around 88% of them detected once, and over 8.5% sits in the top ten. This sample is drawn from a study of T cell responses to AZD1222 COVID-19 vaccine. Whole-study results and caveats: Reports indicate that nearly half of spike-specific TCRs are directed at unmutated variant regions. Spike-specific TCRs gained breadth and depth after people received two AZD1222 doses. At study baseline, merely more than 5 AZD1222 recipients were seropositive. The donor cohort was predominantly white British with a female majority, and clonal diversity may have been underestimated.

The sequences come from peripheral blood, collected on day 0 of AZD1222 vaccination. The sequence was obtained from an adult in good health.

The CDR3 is CASSEGSGTEAFF. CDR3 nucleotide sequence: TGTGCCAGCAGCGAGGGTTCGGGCACTGAAGCTTTCTTT. The chain combines TRBV28 with TRBJ1-1; D uncertain. This CDR3 has 13 residues. The germline CDR1 and CDR2 sequences are MDHEN and SYDVKM. The V and J ends lost 6 bases and 4 bases respectively, with 12 bases between them.